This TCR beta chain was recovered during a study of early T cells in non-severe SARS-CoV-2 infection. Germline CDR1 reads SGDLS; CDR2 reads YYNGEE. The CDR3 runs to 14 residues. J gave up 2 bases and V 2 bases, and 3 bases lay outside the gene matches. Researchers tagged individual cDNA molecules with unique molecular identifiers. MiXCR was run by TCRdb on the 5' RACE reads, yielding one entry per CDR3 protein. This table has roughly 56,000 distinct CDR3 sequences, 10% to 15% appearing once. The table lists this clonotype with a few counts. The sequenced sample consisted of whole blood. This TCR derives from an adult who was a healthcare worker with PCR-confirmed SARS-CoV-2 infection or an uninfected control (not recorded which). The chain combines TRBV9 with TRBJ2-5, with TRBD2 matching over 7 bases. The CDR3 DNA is TGTGCCAGCAGCGTTGCGGGACTACAAGAGACCCAGTACTTC. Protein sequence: CASSVAGLQETQYF.